This T cell receptor beta chain was sequenced for a study of cytotoxic CD8 clonotypes in ibrutinib-treated CLL. About the research overall: There were 10 to 11 relapsed/refractory patients and around 15 treatment-naive patients, and around 17 were IGHV unmutated.

About this clone: Its cognate antigen is unknown.

Findings and limits, study-wide: Increased clonality at ibrutinib response gave way to a return toward baseline at progression. Relative to age-matched healthy donors, clonality at baseline was higher, and it tracked circulating CD8+ T-cell counts. Once treatment began, public clonotypes, which were uncommon, contracted or stayed stable.

Germline V gene lookup returns CDR1 SGDLS and CDR2 YYNGEE. This CDR3 has 15 amino acids. With 4 bases clipped from V and 11 bases from J, the junction kept 10 bases outside the gene matches. Method: immunoSEQ multiplex PCR; TCRdb's copy keeps in-frame clones and lacks some. The sample lists roughly 160,000 clones; 70% to 85% were seen once. This TCR was sampled from a human donor with chronic lymphocytic leukemia. Here the sequenced sample was PBMCs, taken after 12 months of ibrutinib treatment. V and J are TRBV9 and TRBJ2-3, with 13 positions matching TRBD2. CDR3 amino acids: CASSNQGTSGMGQYF. CDR3 coding DNA: TGTGCCAGCAGCAACCAAGGGACTAGCGGGATGGGGCAGTATTTT.